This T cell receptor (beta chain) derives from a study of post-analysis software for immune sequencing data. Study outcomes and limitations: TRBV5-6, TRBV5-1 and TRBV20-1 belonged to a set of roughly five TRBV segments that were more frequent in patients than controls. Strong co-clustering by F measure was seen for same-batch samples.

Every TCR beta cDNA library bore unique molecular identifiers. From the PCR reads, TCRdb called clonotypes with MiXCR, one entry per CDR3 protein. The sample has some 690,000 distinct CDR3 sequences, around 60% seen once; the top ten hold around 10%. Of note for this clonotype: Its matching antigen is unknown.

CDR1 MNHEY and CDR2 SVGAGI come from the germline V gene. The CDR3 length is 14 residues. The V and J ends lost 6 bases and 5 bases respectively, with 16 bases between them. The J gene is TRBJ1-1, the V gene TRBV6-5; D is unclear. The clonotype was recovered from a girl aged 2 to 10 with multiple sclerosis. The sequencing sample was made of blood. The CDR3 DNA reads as TGTGCCAGCAGGGACGGCGCCGGGGAAACTGAAGCTTTCTTT. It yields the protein CASRDGAGETEAFF.